Listed here are 4 T cell receptor beta chains from one sample, sequenced in a study of CD8 T cells in ankylosing spondylitis. MiXCR, applied by TCRdb to the 5' RACE reads, yields one record per CDR3 protein. The data contain 85,000 to 90,000 distinct CDR3 sequences, 27% of them singletons. Sequenced: blood, either unsorted or a sorted T cell fraction (not recorded which). These receptors came from a male donor with ankylosing spondylitis or in good health (not recorded which).

There are a few counts of this clonotype. The rearrangement uses TRBV7-2 and TRBJ1-2, with D possibly being TRBD1 (6 bases). Germline CDR1 is SGHTA and CDR2 is FQGNSA. There are 14 residues in the CDR3. Trimming took off 5 bases at V and 8 bases at J, with 18 bases between the two ends. CDR3 sequence reads: CASSPNRGAVGYTF. The CDR3, as DNA: TGTGCCAGCAGCCCCAATCGGGGGGCGGTGGGCTACACCTTC. The complete variable domain, with remaining parts taken from reference TRBV7-2 and TRBJ1-2, reads GAGVSQSPSNKVTEKGKDVELRCDPISGHTALYWYRQSLGQGLEFLIYFQGNSAPDKSGLPSDRFSAERTGGSVSTLTIQRTQQEDSAVYLCASSPNRGAVGYTFGSGTRLTVV.

This clonotype showed up just a few times. The chain uses TRBV2 and TRBJ2-6; no firm D call. Germline CDR1 reads SNHLY; CDR2 reads FYNNEI. This CDR3 has 12 amino acids. The V end lost 7 bases, the J end lost 3 bases, and 4 bases lay between the germline ends. CDR3 coding DNA: TGTGCCAGCATGCATGGGGCCAACGTCCTGACTTTC. This encodes CASMHGANVLTF. Based on the CDR3 plus reference TRBV2 and TRBJ2-6, the full variable domain is EPEVTQTPSHQVTQMGQEVILRCVPISNHLYFYWYRQILGQKVEFLVSFYNNEISEKSEIFDDQFSVERPDGSNFTLKIRSTKLEDSAMYFCASMHGANVLTFGAGSRLTVL.

This clonotype was found a few times. V usage is TRBV12-3 or TRBV12-4 and J usage is TRBJ1-5; no firm D call. V lost 6 bases and J lost 11, with 14 bases in between. This CDR3 contains 12 residues. Written as DNA, the CDR3 is TGTGCCAGCAGCCTCGTCAATCGGGCCCAGCATTTT. Its protein product is CASSLVNRAQHF.

A few counts support this clonotype. This chain uses TRBV7-9 with TRBJ2-1, with TRBD2 matching over 10 bases. The CDR3 consists of 15 residues. Looked up from germline, CDR1 is SEHNR and CDR2 is FQNEAQ (reference sequence). The junction had 5 bases not matched to a gene; V was cut back by 4 bases and J by 5 bases. The DNA for the CDR3 is TGTGCCAGCAGCTGGGAGCGGGGGGGAAACAATGAGCAGTTCTTC. This encodes CASSWERGGNNEQFF.